These 16 T cell receptor beta chains were sequenced from one sample in a study of blood T cell repertoires in COVID-19. TCRdb keeps only in-frame clones here, not all; method: immunoSEQ multiplex PCR. The table has about 150,000 clones, 84% seen once. Specimen: peripheral blood. These receptors came from a woman aged 45 to 65 in a cohort sampled during active or convalescent COVID-19.

This clone was recorded at least ten times. V gene TRBV5-5 combines with J gene TRBJ2-3; TRBD1 matches at 8 bases. The CDR3 spans 16 residues. Germline CDR1 SGHKS, CDR2 YYEKEE (reference sequence). Losses at the gene ends were 4 bases for V and 6 bases for J; bases not matched to a gene: 13. CDR3 in amino acids: CASSADRVTLLDTQYF. In nucleotides, the CDR3 is TGTGCCAGCAGCGCGGACAGGGTGACCCTCCTCGATACGCAGTATTTT.

The chain joins TRBV3-1 (or the pseudogene TRBV3-2) to TRBJ1-2, with 8 bases fitting TRBD1. The CDR3 is made up of 13 amino acids. Looked up from germline, CDR1 is LGHDT and CDR2 is YNNKEL (reference sequence). The V gene end was trimmed by 4 bases and the J gene end by 7 bases; junction bases not matched to a gene: 5. The DNA for the CDR3 is TGTGCCAGCAGCCCCAGGGGGCAGATTGGCTACACCTTC. Protein product: CASSPRGQIGYTF.

This clone was detected only a few times. V and J are TRBV7-9 and TRBJ2-1; 9 bases align to TRBD2. From germline, CDR1 is SEHNR and CDR2 FQNEAQ (reference sequence). V shed 10 bases and J 3 bases; nucleotides not matched to a gene: 1. CDR3 length: 12 amino acids. DNA of the CDR3: TGTGCCACTAGCGGGGACTACAATGAGCAGTTCTTC. Protein: CATSGDYNEQFF.

V is TRBV27 and J is TRBJ1-3, with D perhaps TRBD1 (6 bases). Between the trimmed V and J ends, which lost 5 bases and 3 bases, there was a span of 17 bases. CDR1 and CDR2 from the germline V gene are MNHEY and SMNVEV (reference sequence). The CDR3 contains 16 residues. The CDR3 is CASSPTLGAGGNTIYF. In nucleotides, the CDR3 is TGTGCCAGCAGTCCGACCCTGGGGGCCGGTGGAAACACCATATATTTT.

The rearrangement uses TRBV18 and TRBJ2-3; 7 nucleotides match TRBD2. Germline V gene lookup returns CDR1 KGHSH and CDR2 LQKENI. CDR3 size: 15 residues. Unmatched junction bases numbered 12, after V lost 8 bases and J lost 4 bases. As DNA, the CDR3 is TGTGCCAGCCTCATAGGGGCGGGGGTGCCAGATACGCAGTATTTT. Protein: CASLIGAGVPDTQYF.

The chain has TRBV5-1 and TRBJ2-2, with D maybe TRBD1 (6 bases). Germline V lookup: CDR1 SGHRS, CDR2 YFSETQ. V was clipped by 1 base and J by 4 bases, with 11 bases between them. The CDR3 has 15 amino acids. The chain's CDR3 is CASSLSGAVTGELFF. CDR3 nucleotides: TGCGCCAGCAGCTTGTCAGGGGCGGTCACCGGGGAGCTGTTTTTT.

This rearrangement joins TRBV28 to TRBJ1-5; 7 bases line up with TRBD1. V dropped 7 bases and J dropped 4; count of bases not matched to a gene: 19. CDR1 is MDHEN and CDR2 is SYDVKM in the germline V gene. The CDR3 has 18 amino acids. The CDR3 region has the DNA TGTGCCAGCAACCTTGATTCCTTTCGGACAGGTTTAAATCAGCCCCAGCATTTT. This gives the protein CASNLDSFRTGLNQPQHF.

The V call is TRBV6-1, the J call TRBJ1-2, with 9 bases matching TRBD1. The CDR3 runs 14 residues. V lost 3 bases, J lost 1 base, and 0 bases stayed unmatched. Germline V gives CDR1 MNHNS, CDR2 SASEGT. CDR3 nucleotides: TGTGCCAGCAGTGAGACAGGGGGTAACTATGGCTACACCTTC. Protein product: CASSETGGNYGYTF.

The V and J genes are TRBV10-1 and TRBJ1-2; the D gene is possibly TRBD1 (6 bases). The V end was cut by 6 bases, the J end by 8 bases, with 22 bases between. Germline-derived CDR1 and CDR2 are WNHNN and SYGVQD (reference sequence). The CDR3 is made up of 15 amino acids. In nucleotides, the CDR3 is TGCGCCAGCAGCAGTGATTCCAGGGGAATGCGAGGCTACACCTTC. This gives the protein CASSSDSRGMRGYTF.

This chain uses TRBV12-5 with TRBJ2-2, with D perhaps matching TRBD1 (7 bases). Trimming removed 2 bases at V and 3 bases at J, with 22 bases between. Germline V gene data show CDR1 as LGHNT and CDR2 as FRNRAP. The CDR3 contains 19 residues. Written as DNA, the CDR3 is TGTGCTAGTGGTTTGCCTAACAGGGGAGGTAGGCAGTACACCGGGGAGCTGTTTTTT. This gives the protein CASGLPNRGGRQYTGELFF. The variable domain in full, completed from reference TRBV12-5 and TRBJ2-2, reads DARVTQTPRHKVTEMGQEVTMRCQPILGHNTVFWYRQTMMQGLELLAYFRNRAPLDDSGMPKDRFSAEMPDATLATLKIQPSEPRDSAVYFCASGLPNRGGRQYTGELFFGEGSRLTVL.

This clone was observed a few times. This chain connects TRBV9 to TRBJ2-2, with 7 bases matching TRBD2. Germline V gives CDR1 SGDLS, CDR2 YYNGEE. This CDR3 spans 14 amino acids. The ends lost 5 bases at V and 6 bases at J; junction bases unmatched: 7. This chain's CDR3 is CASSQGGLAGELFF. As DNA, the CDR3 is TGTGCCAGCAGTCAGGGAGGGCTTGCCGGGGAGCTGTTTTTT.

This clone has just one count. The rearrangement uses TRBV2 and TRBJ1-2, with 8 bases lining up with TRBD1. Germline V lookup: CDR1 SNHLY, CDR2 FYNNEI. J gave up 5 bases and V 6 bases, and 8 bases lay outside the gene matches. CDR3 size: 14 residues. The DNA for the CDR3 is TGTGCCAGCAGCGCCGGGACAGGAGATTATGGCTACACCTTC. The encoded protein is CASSAGTGDYGYTF.

The rearrangement links TRBV4-1 to TRBJ1-6; the D is unclear. Trimming shortened V by 1 base and J by 8 bases, and 15 bases separated the two germline ends. The CDR3 is made up of 16 amino acids. From germline, CDR1 is MGHRA and CDR2 YSYEKL. The CDR3 nucleotides read TGCGCCAGCAGCCAAGGGTCAGATCAACAGTATTCACCCCTCCACTTT. Its translation is CASSQGSDQQYSPLHF.

The chain carries TRBV27 and TRBJ1-1; no definite D call. Trimming stripped 1 base from V and 7 bases from J, with 10 bases between. The CDR3 is 13 amino acids. Per germline, CDR1 MNHEY and CDR2 SMNVEV (reference sequence). This CDR3 reads CASSLLVAGEAFF. The CDR3 nucleotides are TGTGCCAGCAGTTTATTGGTGGCGGGTGAAGCTTTCTTT.

V usage is TRBV18 and J usage is TRBJ2-7; TRBD2 is a possible D gene (7 bases). Germline V lookup: CDR1 KGHSH, CDR2 LQKENI. The CDR3 spans 16 residues. Trimming removed 3 bases from V and 2 bases from J, with 17 bases in between. As DNA, the CDR3 is TGTGCCAGCTCACCCAGCATCGGGGGGCAGGCCTACGAGCAGTACTTC. Translation: CASSPSIGGQAYEQYF.

A word on this clone: At one end, the junction sequence differs from germline, possibly due to a read error. The V and J genes are TRBV5-1 and TRBJ2-5, with a possible D match to TRBD2 (5 bases). This CDR3 spans 14 amino acids. The germline CDR1 and CDR2 sequences are SGHRS and YFSETQ. The CDR3 sequence is CASRLDLYQETQYF. The CDR3 DNA reads as TGCGCCAGCAGATTGGACTTGTACCAAGAGACCCAGTACTTC.